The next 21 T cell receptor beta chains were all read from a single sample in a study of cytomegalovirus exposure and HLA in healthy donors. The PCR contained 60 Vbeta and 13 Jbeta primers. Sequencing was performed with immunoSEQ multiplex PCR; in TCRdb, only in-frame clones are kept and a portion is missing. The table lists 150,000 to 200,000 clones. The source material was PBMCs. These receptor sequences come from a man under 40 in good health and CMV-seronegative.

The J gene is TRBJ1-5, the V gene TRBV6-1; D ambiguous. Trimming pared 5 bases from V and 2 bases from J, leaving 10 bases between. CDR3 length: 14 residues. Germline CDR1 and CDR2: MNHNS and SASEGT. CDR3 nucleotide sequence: TGTGCCAGCAGTATCCTAGCAGGCAATCAGCCCCAGCATTTT. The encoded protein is CASSILAGNQPQHF.

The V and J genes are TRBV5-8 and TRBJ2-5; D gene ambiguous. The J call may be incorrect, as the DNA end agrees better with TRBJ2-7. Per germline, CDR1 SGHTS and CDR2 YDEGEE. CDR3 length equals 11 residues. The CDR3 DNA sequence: TGTGCCAGCAGTCCAGACTACGAGCAGTACTTC. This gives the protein CASSPDYEQYF.

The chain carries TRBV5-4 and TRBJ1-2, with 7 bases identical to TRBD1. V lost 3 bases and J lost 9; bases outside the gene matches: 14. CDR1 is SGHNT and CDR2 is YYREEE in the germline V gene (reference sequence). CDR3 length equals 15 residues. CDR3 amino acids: CASSSGTDRASRYTF. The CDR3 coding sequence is TGTGCCAGCAGCTCAGGAACTGACAGGGCCTCGCGCTACACCTTC. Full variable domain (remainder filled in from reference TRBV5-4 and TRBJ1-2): ETGVTQSPTHLIKTRGQQVTLRCSSQSGHNTVSWYQQALGQGPQFIFQYYREEENGRGNFPPRFSGLQFPNYSSELNVNALELDDSALYLCASSSGTDRASRYTFGSGTRLTVV.

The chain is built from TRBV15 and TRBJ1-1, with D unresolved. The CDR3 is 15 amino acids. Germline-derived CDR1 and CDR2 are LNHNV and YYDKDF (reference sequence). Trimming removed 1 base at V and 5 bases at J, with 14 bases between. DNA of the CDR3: TGTGCCACCAGCAGAGGGGATCAAACGGGAACTGAAGCTTTCTTT. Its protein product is CATSRGDQTGTEAFF.

The CDR3 DNA reads as TGTGCCAGCAGCCCCCGGACGGGGGAAGGGATAGAGACCCAGTACTTC. Translating it yields CASSPRTGEGIETQYF. The rearrangement joins TRBV7-2 to TRBJ2-5; D possibly corresponds to TRBD2 (6 bases). Germline V CDR1 and CDR2: SGHTA, FQGNSA. This CDR3 has 16 residues. Trimming removed 5 bases from V and 4 bases from J, with 20 bases in between.

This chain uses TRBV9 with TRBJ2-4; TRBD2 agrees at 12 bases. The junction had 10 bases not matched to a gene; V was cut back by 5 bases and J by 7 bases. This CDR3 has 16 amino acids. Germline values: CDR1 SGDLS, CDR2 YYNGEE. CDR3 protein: CASSDDRTSGVNIQYF. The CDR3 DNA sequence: TGTGCCAGCAGTGACGACCGGACTAGCGGGGTGAACATTCAGTACTTC.

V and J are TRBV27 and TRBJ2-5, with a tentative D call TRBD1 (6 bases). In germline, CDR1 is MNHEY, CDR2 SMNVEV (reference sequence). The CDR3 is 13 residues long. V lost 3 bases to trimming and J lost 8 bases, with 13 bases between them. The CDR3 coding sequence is TGTGCCAGCAGTTTTGGGGACACGGGCACCCAGTACTTC. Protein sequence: CASSFGDTGTQYF.

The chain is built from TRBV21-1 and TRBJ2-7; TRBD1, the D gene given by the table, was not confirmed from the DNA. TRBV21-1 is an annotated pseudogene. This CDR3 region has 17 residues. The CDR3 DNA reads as TGTGCCAGCATAGGGCGACAGGGGGATGAAATTCCCTACGAGCAGTACTTC. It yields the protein CASIGRQGDEIPYEQYF.

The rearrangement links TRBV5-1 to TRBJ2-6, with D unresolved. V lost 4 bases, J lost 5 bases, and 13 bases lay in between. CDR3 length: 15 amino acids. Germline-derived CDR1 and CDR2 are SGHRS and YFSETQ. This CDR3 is CASSPAGNRANVLTF. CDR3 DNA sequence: TGCGCCAGCAGCCCCGCAGGAAATAGGGCCAACGTCCTGACTTTC.

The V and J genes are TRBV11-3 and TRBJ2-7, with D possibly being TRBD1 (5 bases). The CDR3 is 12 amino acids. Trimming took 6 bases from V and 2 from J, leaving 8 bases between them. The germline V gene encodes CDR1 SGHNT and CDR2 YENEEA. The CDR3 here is CASRGRAYEQYF. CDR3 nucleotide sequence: TGTGCCAGCAGGGGCAGGGCCTACGAGCAGTACTTC.

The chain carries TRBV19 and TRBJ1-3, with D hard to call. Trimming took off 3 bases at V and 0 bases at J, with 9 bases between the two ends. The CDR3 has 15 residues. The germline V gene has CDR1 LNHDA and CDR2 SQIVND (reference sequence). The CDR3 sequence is CASSMEALSGNTIYF. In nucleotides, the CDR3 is TGTGCCAGTAGTATGGAGGCGCTCTCTGGAAACACCATATATTTT.

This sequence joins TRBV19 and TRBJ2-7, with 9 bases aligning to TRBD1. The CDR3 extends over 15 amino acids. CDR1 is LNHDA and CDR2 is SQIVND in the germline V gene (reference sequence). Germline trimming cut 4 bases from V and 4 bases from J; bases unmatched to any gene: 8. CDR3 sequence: CASSTSGTGMYEQYF. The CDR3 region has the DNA TGTGCCAGTAGTACCTCCGGGACAGGGATGTACGAGCAGTACTTC.

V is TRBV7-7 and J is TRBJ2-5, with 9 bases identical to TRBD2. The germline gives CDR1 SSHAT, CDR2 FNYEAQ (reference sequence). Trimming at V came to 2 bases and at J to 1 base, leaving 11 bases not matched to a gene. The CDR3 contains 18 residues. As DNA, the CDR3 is TGTGCCAGCAGCTTATTCCCCTGGCTAGCGGGACCCCAAGAGACCCAGTACTTC. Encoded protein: CASSLFPWLAGPQETQYF.

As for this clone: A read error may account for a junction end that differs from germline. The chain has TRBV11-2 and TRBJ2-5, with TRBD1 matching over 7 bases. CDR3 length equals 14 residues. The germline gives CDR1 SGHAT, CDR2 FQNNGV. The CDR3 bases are TGTGCCAGCACCATACAGGGGTACCAAGAGGCCCAGTACTTC. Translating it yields CASTIQGYQEAQYF.

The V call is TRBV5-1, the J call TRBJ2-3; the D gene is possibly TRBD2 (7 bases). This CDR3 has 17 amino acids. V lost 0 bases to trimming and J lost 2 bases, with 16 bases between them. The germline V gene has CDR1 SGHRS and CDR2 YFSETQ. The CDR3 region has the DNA TGCGCCAGCAGCTTGGCCCGGACAGCGGGGTTCACAGATACGCAGTATTTT. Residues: CASSLARTAGFTDTQYF.

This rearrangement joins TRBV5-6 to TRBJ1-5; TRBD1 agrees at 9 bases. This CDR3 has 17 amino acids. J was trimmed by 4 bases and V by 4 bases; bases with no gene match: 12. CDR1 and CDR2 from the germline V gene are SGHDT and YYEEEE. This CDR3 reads CASSTRQGGSSNQPQHF. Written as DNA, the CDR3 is TGTGCCAGCAGCACCAGACAGGGGGGATCCTCGAATCAGCCCCAGCATTTT.

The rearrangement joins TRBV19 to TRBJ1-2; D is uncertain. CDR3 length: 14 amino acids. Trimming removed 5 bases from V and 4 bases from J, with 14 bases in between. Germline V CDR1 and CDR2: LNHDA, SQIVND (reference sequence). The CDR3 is CASSPFTEFYGYTF. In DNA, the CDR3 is TGTGCCAGTAGTCCCTTCACAGAATTCTATGGCTACACCTTC.

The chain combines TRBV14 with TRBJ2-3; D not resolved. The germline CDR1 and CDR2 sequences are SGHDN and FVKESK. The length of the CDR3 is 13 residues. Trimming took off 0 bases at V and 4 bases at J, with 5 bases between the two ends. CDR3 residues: CASSQDFADTQYF. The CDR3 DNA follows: TGTGCCAGCAGCCAAGATTTCGCAGATACGCAGTATTTT.

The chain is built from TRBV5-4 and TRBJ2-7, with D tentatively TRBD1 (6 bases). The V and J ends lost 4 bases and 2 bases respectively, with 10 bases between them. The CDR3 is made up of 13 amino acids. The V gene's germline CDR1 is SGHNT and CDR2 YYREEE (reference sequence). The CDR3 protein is CASSPDRTYEQYF. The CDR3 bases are TGTGCCAGCAGCCCGGACAGAACCTACGAGCAGTACTTC.

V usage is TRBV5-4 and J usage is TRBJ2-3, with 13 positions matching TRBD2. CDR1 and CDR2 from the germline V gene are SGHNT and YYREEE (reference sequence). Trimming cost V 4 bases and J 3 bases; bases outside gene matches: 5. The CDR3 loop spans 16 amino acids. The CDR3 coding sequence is TGTGCCAGCAGCATCGGACTAGCGGGAGAGACAGATACGCAGTATTTT. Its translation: CASSIGLAGETDTQYF.

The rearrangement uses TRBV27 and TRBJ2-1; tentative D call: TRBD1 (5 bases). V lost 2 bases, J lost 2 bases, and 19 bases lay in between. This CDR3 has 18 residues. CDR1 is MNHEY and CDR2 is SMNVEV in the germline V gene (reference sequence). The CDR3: CASSLGQGIQRPYNEQFF. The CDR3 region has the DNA TGTGCCAGCAGTTTAGGACAAGGGATCCAGCGCCCCTACAATGAGCAGTTCTTC.